In its sample, the clone carrying this T cell receptor beta chain ranks as large. The data are from a study of blood T cell repertoires in COVID-19. Original methodology: Nucleated cell counts were estimated from reference gene primer amplification. The table came from immunoSEQ multiplex PCR; TCRdb's copy has only in-frame clones and leaves some out. V, J and clone size derive from that table, while D and trimming were established from the DNA sequence. The table has about 150,000 clones, around 84% seen once. The germline CDR1 and CDR2 sequences are MNHEY and SVGEGT. The CDR3 covers 18 residues. V lost 0 bases to trimming and J lost 2 bases; unmatched junction nucleotides: 12.

J is TRBJ2-5 and V is TRBV6-2 or TRBV6-3; TRBD1 matches 7 bases. Sequenced sample: peripheral blood. This receptor was taken from a woman in her fifties or sixties with acute or convalescent COVID-19. CDR3: CASSYSFLEPGQQETQYF. DNA of the CDR3: TGTGCCAGCAGTTACTCCTTCCTAGAACCGGGACAGCAAGAGACCCAGTACTTC.